The next 2 T cell receptor beta chains were all read from a single sample in a study of beta chain features in type 1 diabetes. General study results and limits: Shorter TCRB CDR3s, moderately but significantly so, were found in Type 1 diabetes patients in all four CD4+ subsets.

Since all of the isolated RNA was reverse transcribed, expressed TCRB transcripts were what got sequenced. TCRdb's copy holds only in-frame clones and misses some; the assay was immunoSEQ multiplex PCR. Of 130,000 to 150,000 clones in the sample, 10% to 15% were seen once. No antigens are known for them. Specimen: central memory CD4+ T cells from blood. These receptors came from a man aged 18 to 35 with type 1 diabetes.

The J gene is TRBJ2-3, the V gene TRBV4-2; 13 bases line up with TRBD2. Germline V gene lookup returns CDR1 LGHNA and CDR2 YNFKEQ. This CDR3 comprises 18 residues. V was pared by 4 bases and J by 3 bases, with 10 bases of the junction left unmatched. CDR3 in DNA: TGTGCCAGCAGCCGGACCCTCGAACTAGCGGGGGGGACAGATACGCAGTATTTT. Its protein is CASSRTLELAGGTDTQYF.

The V and J genes are TRBV5-6 and TRBJ1-1; D not certain. Trimming removed 1 base at V and 4 bases at J, with 11 bases between. The CDR3 has 14 amino acids. The germline gives CDR1 SGHDT, CDR2 YYEEEE. CDR3 DNA: TGTGCCAGCAGCTTGCGGGGATTGAGCACTGAAGCTTTCTTT. Translation gives CASSLRGLSTEAFF.